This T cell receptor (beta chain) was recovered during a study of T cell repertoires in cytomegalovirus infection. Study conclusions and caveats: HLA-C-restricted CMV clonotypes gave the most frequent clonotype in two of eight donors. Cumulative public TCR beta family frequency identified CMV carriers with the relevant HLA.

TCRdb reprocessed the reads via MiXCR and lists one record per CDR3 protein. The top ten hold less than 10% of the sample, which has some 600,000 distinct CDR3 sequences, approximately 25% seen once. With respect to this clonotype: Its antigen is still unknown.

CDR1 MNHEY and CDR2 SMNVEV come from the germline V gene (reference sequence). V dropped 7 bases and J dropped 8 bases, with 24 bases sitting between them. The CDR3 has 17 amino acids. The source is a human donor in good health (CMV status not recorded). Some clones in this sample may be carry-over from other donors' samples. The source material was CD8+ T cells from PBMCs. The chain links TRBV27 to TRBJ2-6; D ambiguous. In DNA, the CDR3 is TGTGCCAGCACCACATGGGCAGGCAGCTCTGAGACCAACGTCCTGACTTTC. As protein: CASTTWAGSSETNVLTF.